Presented here are 23 T cell receptor beta chains from one specimen sequenced in a study of blood T cell repertoires in COVID-19. Produced via immunoSEQ multiplex PCR; TCRdb's table is partial and in-frame only. Of some 73,000 clones in the sample, approximately 85% were seen once. The sample was peripheral blood. These receptors all stem from a man in his fifties with COVID-19, enrolled during active disease.

The sample holds a few counts of this clone. The chain has TRBV28 and TRBJ1-2, with D possibly matching TRBD1 (5 bases). Trimming removed 3 bases at V and 4 bases at J, with 12 bases between. Germline loops: CDR1 MDHEN, CDR2 SYDVKM. The CDR3 loop spans 14 amino acids. The CDR3 sequence is CASSLDKLLYGYTF. The CDR3 DNA follows: TGTGCCAGCAGTTTGGACAAACTCCTCTATGGCTACACCTTC.

This clone showed up just once. The genes are TRBV28 and TRBJ1-6; maybe TRBD1 (6 bases). Trimming removed 2 bases from V and 9 bases from J, with 14 bases in between. This CDR3 spans 15 amino acids. CDR1 is MDHEN, CDR2 SYDVKM, per germline. The CDR3 spells CASSLPPGGGSPLHF. Here the CDR3 DNA reads TGTGCCAGCAGTTTACCCCCTGGGGGCGGTTCACCCCTCCACTTT.

This sequence joins TRBV7-3 and TRBJ2-3; 10 nucleotides match TRBD1. The V segment lost 5 bases and the J segment 3 bases; nucleotides outside the gene matches: 2. This CDR3 is built from 14 residues. CDR1 and CDR2 (germline): SGHTA, FQGTGA. This CDR3 reads CASSRDRGTDTQYF. CDR3 DNA: TGTGCCAGCAGCAGGGACAGGGGAACAGATACGCAGTATTTT.

The chain combines TRBV27 with TRBJ1-2, with D hard to call. The germline V gene encodes CDR1 MNHEY and CDR2 SMNVEV (reference sequence). The V gene lost 3 bases and the J gene lost 2 bases, with 7 bases spanning the gap. This CDR3 is 13 amino acids long. DNA of the CDR3: TGTGCCAGCAGTTTCGTCGGGAACTATGGCTACACCTTC. Translation: CASSFVGNYGYTF.

The V gene is TRBV28, the J gene TRBJ2-7, with 8 positions matching TRBD2. CDR3 length: 15 amino acids. In germline, CDR1 is MDHEN, CDR2 SYDVKM. V was pared by 5 bases and J by 0 bases, with 6 bases of the junction left unmatched. CDR3 in amino acids: CASSLAGGSSYEQYF. The CDR3 DNA reads as TGTGCCAGCAGTCTAGCGGGCGGGAGCTCCTACGAGCAGTACTTC.

The chain links TRBV10-3 to TRBJ2-7; D may be TRBD1 (7 bases). The CDR3 covers 13 residues. With 8 bases removed from V and 0 bases from J, the gap between germline ends came to 11 bases. CDR1 is ENHRY and CDR2 is SYGVKD in the germline V gene. In DNA, the CDR3 is TGTGCCATCGGAGGGACAGACTCCTACGAGCAGTACTTC. Translated, it gives CAIGGTDSYEQYF.

The chain links TRBV29-1 to TRBJ2-1, with 8 bases matching TRBD1. CDR1 and CDR2 (germline): SQVTM, ANQGSEA. With 6 bases clipped from V and 4 bases from J, the junction kept 8 bases outside the gene matches. This CDR3 has 14 residues. The CDR3 loop is CSVRPGQEYNEQFF. The CDR3 DNA follows: TGCAGCGTCCGACCGGGACAGGAGTACAATGAGCAGTTCTTC.

V is TRBV25-1 and J is TRBJ1-1; TRBD1 agrees at 7 bases. The germline V gene has CDR1 MGHDK and CDR2 SYGVNS. The CDR3 is made up of 13 amino acids. J gave up 2 bases and V 6 bases, and 3 bases lay outside the gene matches. For the CDR3, the DNA is TGTGCCAGCAGGACAGGGCACAACACTGAAGCTTTCTTT. Residues: CASRTGHNTEAFF.

The chain joins TRBV7-2 to TRBJ2-7, with TRBD2 as a possible D gene (5 bases). Germline-derived CDR1 and CDR2 are SGHTA and FQGNSA. The CDR3 sequence is 15 residues long. The ends were cut back, 0 bases at V and 4 bases at J, with 13 bases in the middle. DNA for the CDR3: TGTGCCAGCAGCTTAGCGGCCTCGGGCGGGTACGAGCAGTACTTC. Translated, it gives CASSLAASGGYEQYF.

The rearrangement uses TRBV6-2 or TRBV6-3 and TRBJ1-4; 8 nucleotides agree with TRBD1. Germline V lookup: CDR1 MNHEY, CDR2 SVGEGT. V shed 0 bases, J shed 3 bases, and the junction held 6 bases outside the gene matches. The CDR3 contains 17 residues. CDR3 nucleotides: TGTGCCAGCAGTTACTCGTTTCAGGGGGCGTCTAATGAAAAACTGTTTTTT. Encoded protein: CASSYSFQGASNEKLFF.

As to this clone: The junction differs from germline at one of its ends, possibly a read error. V is TRBV19 and J is TRBJ2-7; no clear D. This CDR3 is built from 13 residues. CDR1 LNHDA and CDR2 SQIVND come from the germline V gene (reference sequence). In DNA form, the CDR3 reads TGTGCCAGTAGTCCCAAGCCCTCCGACGAGCAGTACTTC. Translating gives CASSPKPSDEQYF.

The chain has TRBV28 and TRBJ2-2; possible D gene TRBD1, 6 bases. CDR1 and CDR2 from the germline V gene are MDHEN and SYDVKM. V lost 3 bases to trimming and J lost 7 bases, with 12 bases between them. The CDR3 length is 14 residues. The DNA for the CDR3 is TGTGCCAGCAGTTTCAACAGGGATGACGGGGAGCTGTTTTTT. This translates into CASSFNRDDGELFF.

The chain combines TRBV28 with TRBJ2-1; 15 nucleotides align to TRBD2. Trimming took 4 bases from V and 1 from J; bases not matched to a gene: 14. Per the germline V gene, CDR1 is MDHEN and CDR2 is SYDVKM. The CDR3 is 21 residues long. The CDR3 here is CASSSTGTSGRLLLSYNEQFF. DNA for the CDR3: TGTGCCAGCAGTTCTACAGGGACTAGCGGGAGGCTCCTTTTGTCCTACAATGAGCAGTTCTTC.

The chain recombines TRBV18 with TRBJ1-1; D is ambiguous. The CDR3 has 13 amino acids. The V end was cut by 2 bases, the J end by 0 bases, with 4 bases between. Germline V lookup: CDR1 KGHSH, CDR2 LQKENI. CDR3 amino acids: CASSPAMNTEAFF. Written as DNA, the CDR3 is TGTGCCAGCTCACCAGCGATGAACACTGAAGCTTTCTTT.

The table lists this clone with a count of one. Mismatch with germline at one junction end may stem from a read error. The chain recombines TRBV7-7 with TRBJ2-5; D unclear. Germline V gives CDR1 SSHAT, CDR2 FNYEAQ (reference sequence). CDR3 length: 13 residues. CDR3 bases: TGTGCTAGCAGCCGTCGTACTGAAGAGACCCAGTACTTC. It specifies CASSRRTEETQYF. Full variable domain (rest looked up from reference TRBV7-7 and TRBJ2-5): GAGVSQSPRYKVTKRGQDVTLRCDPISSHATLYWYQQALGQGPEFLTYFNYEAQPDKSGLPSDRFSAERPEGSISTLTIQRTEQRDSAMYRCASSRRTEETQYFGPGTRLLVL.

The V and J genes are TRBV30 and TRBJ1-1; the D is unclear. V was shortened by 1 base and J by 5 bases, with 17 bases between the two germline ends. This CDR3 spans 15 amino acids. Germline V gene data show CDR1 as GTSNPN and CDR2 as SVGIG (reference sequence). In DNA, the CDR3 is TGTGCCTGGAGTGGGCAGTACCAACCCCATACTGAAGCTTTCTTT. This gives the protein CAWSGQYQPHTEAFF. Using reference TRBV30 and TRBJ1-1 for the parts outside the CDR3, the full variable domain is SQTIHQWPATLVQPVGSPLSLECTVEGTSNPNLYWYRQAAGRGLQLLFYSVGIGQISSEVPQNLSASRPQDRQFILSSKKLLLSDSGFYLCAWSGQYQPHTEAFFGQGTRLTVV.

This clone was found once. The chain carries TRBV14 and TRBJ2-7, with D perhaps matching TRBD2 (5 bases). Germline CDR1 and CDR2: SGHDN and FVKESK. This CDR3 contains 15 residues. The V end was cut by 3 bases, the J end by 5 bases, with 17 bases between. The CDR3 spells CASSHRPAPGNEQYF. DNA of the CDR3: TGTGCCAGCAGCCACCGACCGGCCCCGGGGAACGAGCAGTACTTC.

The chain uses TRBV30 and TRBJ2-7, with TRBD1 matching over 8 bases. The CDR3 has 15 amino acids. The ends lost 3 bases at V and 4 bases at J; junction bases unmatched: 11. Per germline, CDR1 GTSNPN and CDR2 SVGIG (reference sequence). This chain's CDR3 is CAWSSAGGARYEQYF. The CDR3 nucleotides read TGTGCCTGGAGCTCAGCAGGGGGCGCGCGATACGAGCAGTACTTC.

The rearrangement uses TRBV29-1 and TRBJ2-5, with 8 bases identical to TRBD1. V lost 6 bases to trimming and J lost 4 bases; unmatched junction nucleotides: 7. Germline CDR1 and CDR2: SQVTM and ANQGSEA. The CDR3 covers 13 residues. CDR3 in DNA: TGCAGCGTGGGACAGGCCGGGGGAGAGACCCAGTACTTC. Translating it yields CSVGQAGGETQYF.

This rearrangement joins TRBV19 to TRBJ1-4, with 7 bases lining up with TRBD1. The CDR3 covers 15 residues. J gave up 2 bases and V 3 bases, and 3 bases lay outside the gene matches. CDR1 and CDR2 from the germline V gene are LNHDA and SQIVND (reference sequence). CDR3 sequence reads: CASSIDRATNEKLFF. CDR3 in DNA: TGTGCCAGTAGTATCGACAGGGCCACTAATGAAAAACTGTTTTTT.

The V call is TRBV30, the J call TRBJ2-3; the D gene is possibly TRBD2 (7 bases). V was cut by 4 bases and J by 4 bases, with 18 bases left in between. Germline lookup yields CDR1 GTSNPN and CDR2 SVGIG (reference sequence). CDR3 size: 15 residues. For the CDR3, the DNA is TGTGCCTGGACCTTGGGTGGGAGGGGGTCAGATACGCAGTATTTT. This codes for CAWTLGGRGSDTQYF.

V usage is TRBV30 and J usage is TRBJ1-1; no clear D gene. Between the trimmed V and J ends, which lost 1 base and 3 bases, there was a span of 9 bases. Germline V gene sequence: CDR1 GTSNPN, CDR2 SVGIG (reference sequence). There are 13 residues in the CDR3. CDR3 in DNA: TGTGCCTGGAGTGACCGATCGGACACTGAAGCTTTCTTT. Translating it yields CAWSDRSDTEAFF.

This chain joins TRBV18 and TRBJ1-1; the match to TRBD1 covers 7 bases. The CDR3 has 15 residues. V dropped 0 bases and J dropped 3; count of bases not matched to a gene: 4. Looked up from germline, CDR1 is KGHSH and CDR2 is LQKENI. DNA of the CDR3: TGTGCCAGCTCACCACCGACAGGGCGGGACACTGAAGCTTTCTTT. This codes for CASSPPTGRDTEAFF.